This entry lists 13 T cell receptor beta chains sequenced from one sample in a study of a mutant IDH1 vaccine in newly diagnosed glioma (dated by TCRdb to the early 2020s). Receptor amplification or capture employed the immunoSEQ multiplex PCR assay. TCRdb retrieved this table from immuneACCESS and kept in-frame rearrangements only. Not all clones are present; in checked studies, unresolved V genes account for under half, and no reason is known for the remainder. A total of about 94,000 clones appear in this sample, over 85% of them only once. Of the sample, 0.7% to 0.95% falls within the top ten clones. In the paper's terms, the time point label means: week 47, end of study. Each vaccine dose, consisting of 300 ug of a 20-mer mutant IDH1 peptide in Montanide, was administered subcutaneously with topical imiquimod. For these TCRs, the target antigens are not known. This specimen consisted of PBMCs, obtained from a glioma patient whose treatment included an IDH1 peptide vaccine. The receptors here all came from a woman aged 45-60 years with glioma.

This chain's CDR3 is CASSWGTAYEQYF. The DNA of the CDR3 is TGCGCCAGCAGCTGGGGGACAGCCTACGAGCAGTACTTC. This chain joins TRBV5-1 and TRBJ2-7; 7 positions agree with TRBD1. This CDR3 spans 13 amino acids. Germline CDR1 is SGHRS and CDR2 is YFSETQ. J gave up 2 bases and V 3 bases, and 2 bases lay outside the gene matches.

The chain is built from TRBV7-9 and TRBJ2-5; weak D call: TRBD2 (6 bases). This CDR3 comprises 15 residues. The V and J ends lost 4 bases and 5 bases respectively, with 17 bases between them. Germline assignment: CDR1 SEHNR and CDR2 FQNEAQ (reference sequence). This chain's CDR3 is CASSSPRAGRETQYF. The CDR3 DNA reads TGTGCCAGCAGCTCCCCGAGGGCGGGAAGGGAGACCCAGTACTTC.

The chain combines TRBV5-1 with TRBJ2-5, with 9 bases identical to TRBD2. The CDR3 spans 16 residues. The germline gives CDR1 SGHRS, CDR2 YFSETQ. J lost 4 bases, V lost 3 bases, and 10 bases had no gene match. CDR3 DNA sequence: TGCGCCAGCAGCTCTAGGGGTGCGGGAGGGGGAGAGACCCAGTACTTC. Translated: CASSSRGAGGGETQYF.

This sequence joins TRBV6-6 and TRBJ1-3, with D unclear. Per the germline V gene, CDR1 is MNHNY and CDR2 is SVGAGI (reference sequence). Trimming left V 2 bases short and J 2 bases short, with 13 bases between. The CDR3 loop spans 16 amino acids. CDR3 sequence reads: CASSYALQRAGNTIYF. The CDR3, as DNA: TGTGCCAGCAGTTACGCCTTACAGAGGGCTGGAAACACCATATATTTT.

The chain combines TRBV28 with TRBJ2-7; 9 bases match TRBD1. Losses at the gene ends were 7 bases for V and 0 bases for J; bases not matched to a gene: 7. There are 15 residues in the CDR3. From germline, CDR1 is MDHEN and CDR2 SYDVKM. Written as DNA, the CDR3 is TGTGCCAGCATTAACAGGGGGCTTAGCTCCTACGAGCAGTACTTC. Its protein product is CASINRGLSSYEQYF.

V usage is TRBV7-9 and J usage is TRBJ2-3; D gene ambiguous. The CDR3 is made up of 12 amino acids. Germline V gene lookup returns CDR1 SEHNR and CDR2 FQNEAQ (reference sequence). V shed 7 bases and J shed 7 bases, with 12 bases lying between them. CDR3 loop: CASTLNVNTQYF. In nucleotides, the CDR3 is TGTGCCAGCACCCTTAACGTAAATACGCAGTATTTT.

The J gene is TRBJ1-4, the V gene TRBV27; D unresolved. CDR1 is MNHEY and CDR2 is SMNVEV in the germline V gene (reference sequence). V was cut by 4 bases and J by 6 bases, with 12 bases left in between. This CDR3 comprises 14 residues. The CDR3 protein is CASSSAAVYEKLFF. The CDR3 nucleotides read TGTGCCAGCAGTTCCGCTGCGGTATATGAAAAACTGTTTTTT.

The chain joins TRBV4-1 to TRBJ1-6; no clear D gene. V was clipped by 1 base and J by 7 bases, with 17 bases between them. From germline, CDR1 is MGHRA and CDR2 YSYEKL. The CDR3 runs to 17 residues. In DNA, the CDR3 is TGCGCCAGCAGCCAAGTTCCCCTGAGGGATAAAAATTCACCCCTCCACTTT. The encoded protein is CASSQVPLRDKNSPLHF.

Written as DNA, the CDR3 is TGTGCCAGCAGCCTAATGGGAGGGTTCTACAATGAGCAGTTCTTC. Translation gives CASSLMGGFYNEQFF. The chain uses TRBV6-5 and TRBJ2-1; 7 nucleotides line up with TRBD2. Trimming removed 6 bases from V and 3 bases from J; junction bases left unmatched: 8. There are 15 residues in the CDR3. CDR1 MNHEY and CDR2 SVGAGI come from the germline V gene.

The V gene is TRBV7-2, the J gene TRBJ2-1; D gene ambiguous. This CDR3 is built from 12 residues. V shed 5 bases and J shed 8 bases, with 10 bases lying between them. Germline loops: CDR1 SGHTA, CDR2 FQGNSA. Written as DNA, the CDR3 is TGTGCCAGCAGCCCCTGGCAGGATGAGCAGTTCTTC. It specifies CASSPWQDEQFF. The full variable domain, in which reference TRBV7-2 and TRBJ2-1 provide the parts outside the CDR3, is GAGVSQSPSNKVTEKGKDVELRCDPISGHTALYWYRQSLGQGLEFLIYFQGNSAPDKSGLPSDRFSAERTGGSVSTLTIQRTQQEDSAVYLCASSPWQDEQFFGPGTRLTVL.

Comment on this clone: Compared with germline, one end of the junction differs, possibly owing to a read error. This chain uses TRBV5-1 with TRBJ1-1; 7 positions agree with TRBD1. The CDR3 loop spans 14 amino acids. Germline V gives CDR1 SGHRS, CDR2 YFSETQ. CDR3 sequence reads: CASSRLTGNPEAFF. The CDR3 coding sequence is TGCGCCAGCAGCCGATTGACAGGGAACCCTGAAGCTTTCTTT. Full variable domain (remainder filled in from reference TRBV5-1 and TRBJ1-1): KAGVTQTPRYLIKTRGQQVTLSCSPISGHRSVSWYQQTPGQGLQFLFEYFSETQRNKGNFPGRFSGRQFSNSRSEMNVSTLELGDSALYLCASSRLTGNPEAFFGQGTRLTVV.

The gene calls are TRBV5-4 and TRBJ1-4, with D unresolved. The CDR3 sequence is 15 residues long. The ends were cut back, 0 bases at V and 2 bases at J, with 8 bases in the middle. Germline assignment: CDR1 SGHNT and CDR2 YYREEE (reference sequence). The CDR3 DNA reads as TGTGCCAGCAGCTTGGTCGGGTCGACTAATGAAAAACTGTTTTTT. Residues: CASSLVGSTNEKLFF.

V and J are TRBV7-2 and TRBJ2-3; D is perhaps TRBD2 (5 bases). Trimming stripped 5 bases from V and 4 bases from J, with 13 bases between. Germline V gene data show CDR1 as SGHTA and CDR2 as FQGNSA. This CDR3 is 14 amino acids long. The CDR3 bases are TGTGCCAGCAGCCCAGCGGTTACCGCAGATACGCAGTATTTT. Its protein is CASSPAVTADTQYF.